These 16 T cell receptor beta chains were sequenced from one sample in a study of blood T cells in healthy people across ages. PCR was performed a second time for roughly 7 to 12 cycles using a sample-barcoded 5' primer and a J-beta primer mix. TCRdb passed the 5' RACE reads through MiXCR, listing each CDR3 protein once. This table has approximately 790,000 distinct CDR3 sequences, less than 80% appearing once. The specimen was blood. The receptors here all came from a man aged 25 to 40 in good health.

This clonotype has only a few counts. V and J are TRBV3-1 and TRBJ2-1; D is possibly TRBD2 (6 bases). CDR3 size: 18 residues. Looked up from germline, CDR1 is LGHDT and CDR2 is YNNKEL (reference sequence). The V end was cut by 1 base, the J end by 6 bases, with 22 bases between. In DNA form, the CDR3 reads TGTGCCAGCAGCCAAGTATTCGAATGGCAGGGAGGAATCAATGAGCAGTTCTTC. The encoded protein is CASSQVFEWQGGINEQFF.

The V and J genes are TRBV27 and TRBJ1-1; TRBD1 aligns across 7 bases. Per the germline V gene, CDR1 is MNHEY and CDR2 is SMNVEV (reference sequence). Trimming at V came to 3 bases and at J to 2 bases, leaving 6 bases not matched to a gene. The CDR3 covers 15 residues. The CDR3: CASSFYRGGNTEAFF. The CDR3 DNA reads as TGTGCCAGCAGTTTCTACAGGGGAGGCAACACTGAAGCTTTCTTT.

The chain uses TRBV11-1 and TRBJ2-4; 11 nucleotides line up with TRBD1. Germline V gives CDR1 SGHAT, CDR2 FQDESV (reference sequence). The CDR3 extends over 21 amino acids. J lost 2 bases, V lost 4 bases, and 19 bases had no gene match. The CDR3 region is CASSSIPGQGEPNESKNIQYF. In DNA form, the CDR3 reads TGTGCCAGCAGCTCTATCCCGGGACAGGGGGAGCCAAATGAGTCCAAAAACATTCAGTACTTC.

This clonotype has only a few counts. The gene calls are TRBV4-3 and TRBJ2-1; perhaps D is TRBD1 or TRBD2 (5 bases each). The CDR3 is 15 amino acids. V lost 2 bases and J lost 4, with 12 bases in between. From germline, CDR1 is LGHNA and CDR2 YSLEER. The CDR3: CASSQLAGRYNEQFF. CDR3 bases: TGCGCCAGCAGCCAACTGGCAGGGAGATACAATGAGCAGTTCTTC.

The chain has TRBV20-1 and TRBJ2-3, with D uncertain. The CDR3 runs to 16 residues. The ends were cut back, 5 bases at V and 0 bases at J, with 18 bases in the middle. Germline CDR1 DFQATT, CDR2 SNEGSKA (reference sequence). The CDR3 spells CSAGPGVSLSTDTQYF. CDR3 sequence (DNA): TGCAGTGCTGGACCCGGAGTCAGTTTAAGCACAGATACGCAGTATTTT.

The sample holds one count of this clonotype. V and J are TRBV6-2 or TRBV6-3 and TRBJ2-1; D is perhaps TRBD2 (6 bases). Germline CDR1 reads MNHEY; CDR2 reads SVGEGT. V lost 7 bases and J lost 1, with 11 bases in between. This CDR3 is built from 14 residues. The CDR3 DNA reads TGTGCCAGCACGAAGCGGGCGTCCTACAATGAGCAGTTCTTC. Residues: CASTKRASYNEQFF.

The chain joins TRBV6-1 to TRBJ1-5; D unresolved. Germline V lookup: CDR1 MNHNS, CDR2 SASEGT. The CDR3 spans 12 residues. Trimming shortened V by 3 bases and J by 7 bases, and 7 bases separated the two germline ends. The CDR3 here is CASSDLSQPQHF. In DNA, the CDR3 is TGTGCCAGCAGTGATTTGTCGCAGCCCCAGCATTTT.

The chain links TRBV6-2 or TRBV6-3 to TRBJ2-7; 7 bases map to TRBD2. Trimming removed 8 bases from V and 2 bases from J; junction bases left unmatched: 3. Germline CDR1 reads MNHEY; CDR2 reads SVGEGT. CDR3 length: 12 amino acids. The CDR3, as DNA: TGTGCCAGCGCCAGCGGGGCCTACGAGCAGTACTTC. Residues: CASASGAYEQYF.

The CDR3 protein is CASSQDGGIGSPLHF. The CDR3 DNA reads as TGCGCCAGCAGCCAAGATGGGGGAATTGGATCACCCCTCCACTTT. The rearrangement links TRBV4-3 to TRBJ1-6; the D gene is possibly TRBD1 (5 bases). The CDR3 totals 15 residues. Trimming removed 0 bases at V and 10 bases at J, with 13 bases between. CDR1 and CDR2 from the germline V gene are LGHNA and YSLEER.

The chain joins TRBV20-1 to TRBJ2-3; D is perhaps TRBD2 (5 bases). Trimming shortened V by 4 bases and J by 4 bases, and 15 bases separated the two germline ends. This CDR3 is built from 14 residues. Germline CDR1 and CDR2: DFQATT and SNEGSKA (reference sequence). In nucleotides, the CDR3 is TGCAGTGCTACAACGGACGGAGGTGCAGATACGCAGTATTTT. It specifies CSATTDGGADTQYF.

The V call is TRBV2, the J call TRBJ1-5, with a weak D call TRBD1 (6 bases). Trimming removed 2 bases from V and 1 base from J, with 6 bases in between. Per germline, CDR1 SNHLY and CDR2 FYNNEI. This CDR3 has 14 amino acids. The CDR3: CASSEQGSNQPQHF. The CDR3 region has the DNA TGTGCCAGCAGTGAACAGGGGAGCAATCAGCCCCAGCATTTT.

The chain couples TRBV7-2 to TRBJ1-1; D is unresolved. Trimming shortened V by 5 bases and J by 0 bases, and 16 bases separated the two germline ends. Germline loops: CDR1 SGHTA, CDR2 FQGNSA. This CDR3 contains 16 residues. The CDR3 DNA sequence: TGTGCCAGCAGCCCCCTAGTGAACAGCCTGAACACTGAAGCTTTCTTT. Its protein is CASSPLVNSLNTEAFF.

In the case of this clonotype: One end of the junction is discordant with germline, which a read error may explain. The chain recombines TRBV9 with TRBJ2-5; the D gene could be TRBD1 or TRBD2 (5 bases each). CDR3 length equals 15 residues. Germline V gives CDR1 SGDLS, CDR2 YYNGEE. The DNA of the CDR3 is TGTGCCGGCAGCGTAGATCGCGAGGGGCGGGAGACCCAGTACTTC. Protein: CAGSVDREGRETQYF.

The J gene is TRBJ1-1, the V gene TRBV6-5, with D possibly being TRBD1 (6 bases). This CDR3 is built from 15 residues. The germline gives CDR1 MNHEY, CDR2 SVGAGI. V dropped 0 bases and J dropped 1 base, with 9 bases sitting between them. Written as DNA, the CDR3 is TGTGCCAGCAGTTACTCGAGGGGGGGGAACACTGAAGCTTTCTTT. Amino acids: CASSYSRGGNTEAFF.

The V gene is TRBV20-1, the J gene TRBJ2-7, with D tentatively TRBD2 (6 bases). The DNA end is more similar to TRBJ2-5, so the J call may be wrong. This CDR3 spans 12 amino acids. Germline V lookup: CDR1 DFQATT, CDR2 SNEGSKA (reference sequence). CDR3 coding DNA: TGCAGTGCTCGACAGAGCGGGGAGACCCAGTACTTC. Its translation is CSARQSGETQYF.

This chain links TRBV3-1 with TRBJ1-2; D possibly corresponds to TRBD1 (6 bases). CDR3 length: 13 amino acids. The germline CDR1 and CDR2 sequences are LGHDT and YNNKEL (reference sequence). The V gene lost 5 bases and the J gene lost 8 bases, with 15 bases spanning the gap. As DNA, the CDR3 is TGTGCCAGCAGCGACCCAACAGGGCAGGGCTACACCTTC. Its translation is CASSDPTGQGYTF.